The sequence of this T cell receptor (beta chain) was determined in a study of OX40 agonist ivuxolimab in advanced cancers. The table came from immunoSEQ multiplex PCR; TCRdb's copy has only in-frame clones and leaves some out. In the table there are some 48,000 clones, 75% to 80% of which are singletons. CDR3 length equals 14 residues. Germline-derived CDR1 and CDR2 are LNHDA and SQIVND (reference sequence). V lost 7 bases, J lost 2 bases, and 4 bases stayed unmatched. The material sequenced was CD4+ or CD8+ T cells sorted from blood, taken in a trial of the OX40 agonist ivuxolimab. The rearrangement uses TRBV19 and TRBJ2-5; 10 bases line up with TRBD2. The origin of this receptor is an adult with an advanced solid tumor such as melanoma, head and neck, liver or kidney cancer. CDR3 sequence: CASTKTSGQETQYF. In DNA form, the CDR3 reads TGTGCCAGTACCAAGACTAGCGGGCAAGAGACCCAGTACTTC.